This record covers a single T cell receptor beta chain. Its target is unknown. This entry is derived from a study of identical twins. Findings of the study overall: Models predicted too little out-of-frame TCR alpha sharing in monozygotic twins. Researchers reported excess low generation probability among twin-shared out-of-frame alpha sequences.

All of the donors were Caucasians in good health. cDNA molecules carried unique molecular identifiers, and template switching added a universal primer site. Each CDR3 protein is one row after TCRdb ran MiXCR on the 5' RACE reads. Found here are approximately 470,000 distinct CDR3 sequences, 13% to 15% of them singletons; the top ten hold about 0.53%. This same sample was also taken into another study, of yellow fever vaccine responses in identical twins.

Sequenced input: CD4+ T cells sorted from blood. This TCR derives from a woman younger than 30 in good health.

The CDR3 coding sequence is TGCAGTGCTAGAGATCGAGGACTAGCGGGGGGGAGCACAGATACGCAGTATTTT. Protein product: CSARDRGLAGGSTDTQYF. The chain carries TRBV20-1 and TRBJ2-3; 15 nucleotides line up with TRBD2. This CDR3 contains 18 residues. V trimming: 0 bases; J trimming: 0 bases; junction bases outside the gene matches: 4. Germline V CDR1 and CDR2: DFQATT, SNEGSKA (reference sequence).